This T cell receptor beta chain was profiled in a study of T cells in Graves' hyperthyroidism and ophthalmopathy. The V segment lost 4 bases and the J segment 2 bases; nucleotides outside the gene matches: 5. The CDR3 covers 14 residues. Germline V gene sequence: CDR1 MNHEY, CDR2 SMNVEV (reference sequence). This clonotype was picked up many times. Researchers amplified the TCR beta CDR3 regions from RNA transcripts. The HTBI primer set served for first-round RT-PCR of the TCR CDR3. One entry per CDR3 protein, called by TCRdb with MiXCR from the multiplex PCR reads. The sample lists some 740,000 distinct CDR3 sequences; 12% to 15% were seen once.

The sequence came from a woman aged 18-29 years with Graves' hyperthyroidism. The chain carries TRBV27 and TRBJ2-7, with 7 nucleotides matching TRBD1. The sample taken for sequencing was blood. The CDR3 nucleotides are TGTGCCAGCAGTTATGACAGGGCAACCTACGAGCAGTACTTC. Translating it yields CASSYDRATYEQYF.